This TCR beta chain appears in the sequencing data of a study of T cells expressing NK-cell markers. Study as a whole: Each TCR beta repertoire originated in sorted T cells that were CD3+CD56+NKG2C+, CD3+CD56+NKG2C- or CD3+CD56-NKG2C+.

In the case of this clonotype: The antigen is unknown.

Study-level results: For several donors, the dominant NKG2C+ clonotypes made up roughly 1.0-8% of their CD8+ T cells.

The CDR3 has 13 amino acids. In germline, CDR1 is LGHNA, CDR2 YNFKEQ. TCRdb reanalyzed the 5' RACE reads, giving one entry per CDR3 protein sequence and no DNA. The table lists about 460,000 distinct CDR3 sequences. The chain combines TRBV4-2 with TRBJ2-1. The receptor comes from a woman aged 45-65 years in good health. The sequenced sample consisted of blood T cells: a sorted CD56 or NKG2C T cell subset, CD4+ or CD8+ T cells, or bulk PBMC T cells (not recorded which). CDR3 amino acids: CASSHQDDNEQFF.